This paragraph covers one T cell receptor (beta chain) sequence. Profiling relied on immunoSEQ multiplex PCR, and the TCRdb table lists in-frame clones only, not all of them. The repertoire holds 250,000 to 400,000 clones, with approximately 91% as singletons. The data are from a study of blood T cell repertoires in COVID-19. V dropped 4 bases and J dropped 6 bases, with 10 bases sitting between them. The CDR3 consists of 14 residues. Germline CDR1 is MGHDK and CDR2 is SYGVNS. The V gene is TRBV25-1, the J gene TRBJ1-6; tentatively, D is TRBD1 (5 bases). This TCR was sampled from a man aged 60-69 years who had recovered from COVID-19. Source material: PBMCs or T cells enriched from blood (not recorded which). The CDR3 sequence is CASSAQVFNSPLHF. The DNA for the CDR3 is TGTGCCAGCAGTGCACAGGTTTTTAATTCACCCCTCCACTTT. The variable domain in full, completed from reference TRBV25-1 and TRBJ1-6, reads EADIYQTPRYLVIGTGKKITLECSQTMGHDKMYWYQQDPGMELHLIHYSYGVNSTEKGDLSSESTVSRIRTEHFPLTLESARPSHTSQYLCASSAQVFNSPLHFGNGTRLTVT.